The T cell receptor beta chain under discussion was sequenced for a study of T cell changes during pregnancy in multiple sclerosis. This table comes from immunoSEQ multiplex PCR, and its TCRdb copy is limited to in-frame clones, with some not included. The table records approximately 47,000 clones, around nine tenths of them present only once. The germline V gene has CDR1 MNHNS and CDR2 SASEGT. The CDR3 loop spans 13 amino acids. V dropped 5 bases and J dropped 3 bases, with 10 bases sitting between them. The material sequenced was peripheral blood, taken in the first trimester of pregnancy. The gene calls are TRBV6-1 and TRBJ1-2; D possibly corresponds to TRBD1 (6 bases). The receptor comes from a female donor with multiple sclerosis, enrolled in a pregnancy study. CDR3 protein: CASSPGVDYGYTF. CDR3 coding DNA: TGTGCCAGCAGTCCAGGGGTTGACTATGGCTACACCTTC.